These T cell receptor beta chains were read from a single sample in a study of control samples from healthy donors and cancer patients. Sequencing was performed with immunoSEQ multiplex PCR; in TCRdb, only in-frame clones are kept and a portion is missing. Found here are fewer than 95,000 clones, around 87% of them singletons; the top ten hold roughly 1.2%. The sample was blood. The receptors here all came from a woman in her forties or fifties in good health. CDR3s include the opening cysteine and the closing phenylalanine or tryptophan. D genes are given only for firm matches. Expanded clones get a size class; other rows say once, few or many, or leave the size out.

>TRBJ1-5|TRBV28|.|TRBD1
TGTGCCAGCAGCTCGGACAGGGGGCATCAGCCCCAGCATTTT
CASSSDRGHQPQHF
>TRBJ2-7|TRBV20-1|.|.
TGCAGTGCCAATAGTCGCTACGAGCAGTACTTC
CSANSRYEQYF
>TRBJ1-1|TRBV10-3|once|TRBD1
TGTGCCATCAGTGAGGACAGGGTTTCTGAAGCTTTCTTT
CAISEDRVSEAFF
>TRBJ2-7|TRBV2|.|TRBD1
TGTGCCAGCAGTGCGATACAGGGGCCTCCCCCATACGAGCAGTACTTC
CASSAIQGPPPYEQYF
>TRBJ1-1|TRBV7-9|.|.
TGTGCCAGCAGCTTAGGGGGGGCACGGAACACTGAAGCTTTCTTT
CASSLGGARNTEAFF
>TRBJ2-3|TRBV5-1|few|TRBD2
TGCGCCAGCAGCTTGACTCCGGGACTAGCGGCCACGCAGTATTTT
CASSLTPGLAATQYF
>TRBJ2-2|TRBV11-3|.|.
TGTGCCAGCAGCTTAGATGGCGGGACGAACACCGGGGAGCTGTTTTTT
CASSLDGGTNTGELFF
>TRBJ2-1|TRBV19|.|TRBD2
TGTGCCAGTAGGGGACTAGCGGGAGGTAATGAGCAGTTCTTC
CASRGLAGGNEQFF
>TRBJ1-2|TRBV19|.|TRBD1
TGTGCCAGTAGTTCCGGACAGGGGAAGGTTGATGGCTACACCTTC
CASSSGQGKVDGYTF
>TRBJ2-2|TRBV15|.|.
TGTGCCACCAGCAGAGACCGGGCAGCGAACACCGGGGAGCTGTTTTTT
CATSRDRAANTGELFF
>TRBJ2-1|TRBV27|.|.
TGTGCCAGCAGTCCGACTAGTGTGAATGAGCAGTTCTTC
CASSPTSVNEQFF
>TRBJ2-1|TRBV2|.|.
TGTGCCAGCAGGACGGAAGGGACCATTAACAATGAGCAGTTCTTC
CASRTEGTINNEQFF
>TRBJ2-5|TRBV4-3|.|.
TGCGCCAGCAGCCAAACCGGAGAGGGTACACCCCAATACTTC
CASSQTGEGTPQYF
>TRBJ2-7|TRBV4-3|.|TRBD1
TGCGCCAGCAGCCAAGGACAGGGGGTCGGCTACGAGCAGTACTTC
CASSQGQGVGYEQYF
>TRBJ2-6|TRBV19|many|TRBD1
TGTGCCAGTAGACCGGGACAGGGGGCCGCTGGGGCCAACGTCCTGACTTTC
CASRPGQGAAGANVLTF
>TRBJ1-1|TRBV18|.|TRBD1
TGTGCCAGCTCACCAGGGACAGGGTCAATTAGCACTGAAGCTTTCTTT
CASSPGTGSISTEAFF
>TRBJ1-3|TRBV9|.|.
TGTGCCCGCTTGCCGGGTTCATATTTT
CARLPGSYF
>TRBJ2-7|TRBV28|.|TRBD1
TGTGCCAGCCGTGGGGGGACAGGGTCCCACGAGCAGTACTTC
CASRGGTGSHEQYF
>TRBJ1-3|TRBV19|.|.
TGTGCCAGTGTGGGGCCCGGAAACACCATATATTTT
CASVGPGNTIYF
>TRBJ1-2|TRBV5-1|.|TRBD1
TGCGCCAGCAGCTTGGGACAGGGGGTTTATGGCTACACCTTC
CASSLGQGVYGYTF
>TRBJ2-5|TRBV15|.|TRBD2
TGTGCCACCAGCAGAGATGGGACTAGCGGGGACCCTGGAGAGACCCAGTACTTC
CATSRDGTSGDPGETQYF
>TRBJ1-1|TRBV19|.|TRBD1
TGTGCCAGTAGTAGCACAGGGGACACTGAAGCTTTCTTT
CASSSTGDTEAFF
>TRBJ1-3|TRBV19|.|.
TGTGCCAGTTCCCCCCTCGGGGGAAGAAGGAACACCATATATTTT
CASSPLGGRRNTIYF
>TRBJ2-5|TRBV6-2/TRBV6-3|.|TRBD2
TGTGCCAGCAGTTACGGGGGGGTTGGAGAGACCCAGTACTTC
CASSYGGVGETQYF
>TRBJ1-5|TRBV6-5|once|TRBD1
TGTGCCAGCAGCCGGGACAGAGGCAATCAGCCCCAGCATTTT
CASSRDRGNQPQHF
>TRBJ2-1|TRBV25-1|.|TRBD2
TGTGCCAGCAGTGAATTAGGGCTAGCGGGGACCTACAATGAGCAGTTCTTC
CASSELGLAGTYNEQFF
>TRBJ2-1|TRBV7-3|once|.
TGTGCCAGCAGTCAAACCTCGTCTGAGCAGTTCTTC
CASSQTSSEQFF